A single sample gave rise to the 26 T cell receptor beta chains below, sequenced in a study of cytomegalovirus exposure and HLA in healthy donors. Primers included in the PCR were 60 Vbeta and 13 Jbeta primers. The protocol was immunoSEQ multiplex PCR, while the TCRdb copy is restricted to in-frame clones and leaves out a portion. The data contain 150,000 to 200,000 clones, approximately 65% of them singletons. Specimen: PBMCs. The receptors were sampled from a man in his forties in good health and CMV-seronegative.

V and J are TRBV27 and TRBJ2-3; D not certain. Germline V gene data show CDR1 as MNHEY and CDR2 as SMNVEV (reference sequence). The CDR3 is made up of 11 amino acids. The germline V and J ends were trimmed by 3 bases and 6 bases, with 4 bases remaining between them. In nucleotides, the CDR3 is TGTGCCAGCAGTTTGAGGGATACGCAGTATTTT. As protein: CASSLRDTQYF.

This chain joins TRBV25-1 and TRBJ2-1; 13 bases align to TRBD2. This CDR3 contains 15 residues. Germline V lookup: CDR1 MGHDK, CDR2 SYGVNS. V was pared by 8 bases and J by 7 bases, with 8 bases of the junction left unmatched. The CDR3, as DNA: TGTGCCAGCGCCTCGACTAGCGGGAGGTCGAATGAGCAGTTCTTC. It codes for CASASTSGRSNEQFF.

In this sample, this clone turned up a few times. The chain recombines TRBV27 with TRBJ1-5; 9 bases line up with TRBD1. The CDR3 is 18 residues long. Looked up from germline, CDR1 is MNHEY and CDR2 is SMNVEV (reference sequence). Losses at the gene ends were 2 bases for V and 0 bases for J; bases not matched to a gene: 8. CDR3 protein: CASSLGGTGRYSNQPQHF. The DNA of the CDR3 is TGTGCCAGCAGTTTAGGGGGGACAGGGAGGTATAGCAATCAGCCCCAGCATTTT.

In DNA, the CDR3 is TGCGCCAGCAGCTTGGGGACAGACACCGGGGAGCTGTTTTTT. Translating gives CASSLGTDTGELFF. This sequence joins TRBV5-1 and TRBJ2-2; D perhaps matches TRBD1 (6 bases). This CDR3 region has 14 residues. The V end lost 0 bases, the J end lost 3 bases, and 6 bases lay between the germline ends. Germline CDR1 reads SGHRS; CDR2 reads YFSETQ.

The chain carries TRBV5-1 and TRBJ2-6; D remains unclear. V dropped 1 base and J dropped 0 bases, with 2 bases sitting between them. The germline V gene has CDR1 SGHRS and CDR2 YFSETQ. This CDR3 has 14 amino acids. CDR3 region: CASSLYSGANVLTF. As DNA, the CDR3 is TGCGCCAGCAGCTTGTACTCTGGGGCCAACGTCCTGACTTTC.

This clone was observed a few times. The rearrangement joins TRBV15 to TRBJ1-1, with 8 nucleotides matching TRBD1. CDR1 LNHNV and CDR2 YYDKDF come from the germline V gene (reference sequence). CDR3 length equals 15 residues. The V segment lost 6 bases and the J segment 0 bases; nucleotides outside the gene matches: 6. The chain's CDR3 is CATRKTGGLNTEAFF. CDR3 DNA: TGTGCCACCAGGAAAACAGGGGGTCTGAACACTGAAGCTTTCTTT.

This rearrangement joins TRBV4-1 to TRBJ2-5, with D unresolved. Germline V lookup: CDR1 MGHRA, CDR2 YSYEKL. CDR3 length: 13 residues. Trimming cost V 4 bases and J 5 bases, with 11 bases left between them. CDR3 residues: CASSRGLIETQYF. CDR3 sequence (DNA): TGCGCCAGCAGCCGAGGTTTGATTGAGACCCAGTACTTC.

This clone was counted a few times. The chain is built from TRBV27 and TRBJ1-3; D unresolved. V shed 2 bases and J shed 0 bases, with 8 bases lying between them. CDR3 size: 15 residues. Germline V gene lookup returns CDR1 MNHEY and CDR2 SMNVEV (reference sequence). CDR3 bases: TGTGCCAGCAGTTTAGGGCACGGCTCTGGAAACACCATATATTTT. Its protein product is CASSLGHGSGNTIYF.

The rearrangement links TRBV6-4 to TRBJ2-5; 10 positions agree with TRBD2. CDR3 length: 16 amino acids. Germline-derived CDR1 and CDR2 are MRHNA and SNTAGT. The V and J ends lost 7 bases and 4 bases, in that order; junction bases with no gene match: 12. The CDR3 spells CASTPPTSGTRETQYF. The CDR3, as DNA: TGTGCCAGCACCCCCCCAACTAGCGGGACCCGAGAGACCCAGTACTTC.

In this sample, this clone turned up a few times. The gene calls are TRBV18 and TRBJ1-4; TRBD1 might be the D (5 bases). V lost 1 base to trimming and J lost 7 bases, with 10 bases between them. Germline V gene sequence: CDR1 KGHSH, CDR2 LQKENI. The CDR3 is made up of 14 amino acids. In DNA, the CDR3 is TGTGCCAGCTCACCACGCAGGGCAAGTGAAAAACTGTTTTTT. It translates to CASSPRRASEKLFF.

The chain is built from TRBV10-3 and TRBJ2-3; TRBD1 matches at 11 bases. Germline V gives CDR1 ENHRY, CDR2 SYGVKD. CDR3 length: 14 amino acids. Trimming took 2 bases from V and 7 from J; bases not matched to a gene: 2. In nucleotides, the CDR3 is TGTGCCATCAGTGAGGGACAGGGGGCTTATACGCAGTATTTT. The encoded protein is CAISEGQGAYTQYF.

This clone was found a few times. V is TRBV5-1 and J is TRBJ2-1; TRBD1 matches 9 bases. V was clipped by 4 bases and J by 2 bases; unmatched bases: 4. The CDR3 totals 15 residues. In germline, CDR1 is SGHRS, CDR2 YFSETQ. In DNA form, the CDR3 reads TGCGCCAGCAGCGCAAGACAGGGGGCCTACAATGAGCAGTTCTTC. It yields the protein CASSARQGAYNEQFF.

V usage is TRBV7-2 and J usage is TRBJ2-3, with TRBD2 as a possible D gene (6 bases). Trimming shortened V by 5 bases and J by 6 bases, and 15 bases separated the two germline ends. Looked up from germline, CDR1 is SGHTA and CDR2 is FQGNSA. This CDR3 is built from 14 residues. CDR3: CASSRLAAPDTQYF. The CDR3 nucleotides read TGTGCCAGCAGCCGGTTAGCGGCACCCGATACGCAGTATTTT.

The rearrangement links TRBV9 to TRBJ2-5; the match to TRBD2 covers 8 bases. The CDR3 sequence is 15 residues long. Germline V CDR1 and CDR2: SGDLS, YYNGEE. V was clipped by 0 bases and J by 4 bases; unmatched bases: 5. In nucleotides, the CDR3 is TGTGCCAGCAGCGTAGCTTTCGGGAGGGCAGAGACCCAGTACTTC. Amino acids: CASSVAFGRAETQYF.

The chain couples TRBV27 to TRBJ2-1; D is ambiguous. The CDR3 extends over 13 amino acids. Trimming shortened V by 6 bases and J by 6 bases, and 12 bases separated the two germline ends. Germline CDR1 MNHEY, CDR2 SMNVEV (reference sequence). CDR3 amino acids: CASRTPTVNEQFF. The CDR3 DNA reads as TGTGCCAGCAGAACTCCGACTGTCAATGAGCAGTTCTTC.

The chain links TRBV14 to TRBJ1-1; a possible D gene is TRBD1 (6 bases). CDR1 and CDR2 from the germline V gene are SGHDN and FVKESK. V was pared by 3 bases and J by 1 base, with 18 bases between. The CDR3 loop spans 17 amino acids. This CDR3 is CASSHDGDDRSNTEAFF. The CDR3 coding sequence is TGTGCCAGCAGCCACGACGGAGACGACAGGTCGAACACTGAAGCTTTCTTT.

V is TRBV9 and J is TRBJ2-1; 8 bases map to TRBD2. CDR1 SGDLS and CDR2 YYNGEE come from the germline V gene. V was pared by 4 bases and J by 0 bases, with 6 bases of the junction left unmatched. CDR3 length: 16 amino acids. Written as DNA, the CDR3 is TGTGCCAGCAGCTTAAATAGCGGGAACTCCTACAATGAGCAGTTCTTC. Translated: CASSLNSGNSYNEQFF.

This clone was observed a handful of times. The gene calls are TRBV18 and TRBJ2-1, with 8 nucleotides matching TRBD2. This CDR3 region has 16 residues. The V gene's germline CDR1 is KGHSH and CDR2 LQKENI. V lost 2 bases, J lost 4 bases, and 7 bases stayed unmatched. Here the CDR3 reads CASSPTLAAGYNEQFF. The CDR3 coding sequence is TGTGCCAGCTCACCAACACTAGCGGCCGGTTACAATGAGCAGTTCTTC.

The CDR3 nucleotides read TGTGCCTGGAGTGGAGACAGGCATAACTATGGCTACACCTTC. Protein sequence: CAWSGDRHNYGYTF. The chain joins TRBV30 to TRBJ1-2; D perhaps matches TRBD1 (6 bases). CDR3 length: 14 amino acids. Germline CDR1 reads GTSNPN; CDR2 reads SVGIG (reference sequence). Trimming removed 1 base at V and 1 base at J, with 10 bases between.

The rearrangement joins TRBV6-1 to TRBJ1-2; D is perhaps TRBD1 (6 bases). The CDR3 is 15 amino acids. The ends were cut back, 3 bases at V and 5 bases at J, with 16 bases in the middle. Germline V CDR1 and CDR2: MNHNS, SASEGT. This CDR3 is CASSEGPGGQYGYTF. The CDR3 coding sequence is TGTGCCAGCAGTGAGGGCCCTGGTGGACAGTATGGCTACACCTTC.

This rearrangement joins TRBV18 to TRBJ2-2, with unresolved D. Germline V gene sequence: CDR1 KGHSH, CDR2 LQKENI. V lost 2 bases, J lost 6 bases, and 4 bases lay in between. CDR3 size: 12 residues. The CDR3 coding sequence is TGTGCCAGCTCACCAGTCGCCGGGGAGCTGTTTTTT. Translation gives CASSPVAGELFF.

The chain links TRBV29-1 to TRBJ1-2, with TRBD1 identical over 9 bases. The trim removed 4 bases at V and 10 bases at J, leaving 10 bases unmatched. The germline V gene encodes CDR1 SQVTM and CDR2 ANQGSEA. The CDR3 runs to 13 residues. This CDR3 is CSVGDRGASDYTF. The CDR3 DNA is TGCAGCGTTGGCGACAGGGGGGCCTCGGACTACACCTTC.

This clone was seen a handful of times. The chain recombines TRBV28 with TRBJ1-1, with D maybe TRBD1 (6 bases). Trimming pared 9 bases from V and 1 base from J, leaving 9 bases between. The germline V gene encodes CDR1 MDHEN and CDR2 SYDVKM. This CDR3 is built from 12 residues. The DNA for the CDR3 is TGTGCCAGACAGGGACGGAACACTGAAGCTTTCTTT. Protein sequence: CARQGRNTEAFF.

The gene calls are TRBV6-1 and TRBJ2-4; 11 positions agree with TRBD1. The CDR3 spans 15 residues. Germline trimming cut 6 bases from V and 6 bases from J; bases unmatched to any gene: 7. The germline gives CDR1 MNHNS, CDR2 SASEGT. As DNA, the CDR3 is TGTGCCAGCAGACAGGGACAGGGGGACCGAAACATTCAGTACTTC. Translating it yields CASRQGQGDRNIQYF.

This rearrangement joins TRBV5-1 to TRBJ2-2, with D perhaps TRBD1 (6 bases). Germline V CDR1 and CDR2: SGHRS, YFSETQ. The CDR3 loop spans 14 amino acids. Trimming stripped 4 bases from V and 4 bases from J, with 11 bases between. In DNA, the CDR3 is TGCGCCAGCAGCAGGGGGTTGGGCACCGGGGAGCTGTTTTTT. Translation: CASSRGLGTGELFF.

The chain links TRBV6-5 to TRBJ2-3, with 7 bases identical to TRBD2. The CDR3 sequence is 14 residues long. Trimming at V came to 6 bases and at J to 3 bases, leaving 6 bases not matched to a gene. CDR1 is MNHEY and CDR2 is SVGAGI in the germline V gene. The CDR3 protein is CASREASGTDTQYF. The CDR3 coding sequence is TGTGCCAGCAGGGAGGCTAGCGGAACAGATACGCAGTATTTT.